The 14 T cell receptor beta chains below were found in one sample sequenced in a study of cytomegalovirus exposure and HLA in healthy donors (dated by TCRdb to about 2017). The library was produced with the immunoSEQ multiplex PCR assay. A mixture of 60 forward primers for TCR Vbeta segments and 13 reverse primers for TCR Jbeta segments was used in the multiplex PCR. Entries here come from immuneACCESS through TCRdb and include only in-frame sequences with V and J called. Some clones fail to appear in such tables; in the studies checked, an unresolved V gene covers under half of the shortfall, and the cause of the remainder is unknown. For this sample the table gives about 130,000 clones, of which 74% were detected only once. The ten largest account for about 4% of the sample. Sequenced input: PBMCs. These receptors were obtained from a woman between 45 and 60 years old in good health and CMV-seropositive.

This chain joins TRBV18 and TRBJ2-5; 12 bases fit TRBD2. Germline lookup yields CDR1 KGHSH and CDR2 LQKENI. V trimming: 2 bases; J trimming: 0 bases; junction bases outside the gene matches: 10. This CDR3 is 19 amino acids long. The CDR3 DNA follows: TGTGCCAGCTCACCAATGATCCGACTAGCGGGGGATAACCAAGAGACCCAGTACTTC. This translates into CASSPMIRLAGDNQETQYF.

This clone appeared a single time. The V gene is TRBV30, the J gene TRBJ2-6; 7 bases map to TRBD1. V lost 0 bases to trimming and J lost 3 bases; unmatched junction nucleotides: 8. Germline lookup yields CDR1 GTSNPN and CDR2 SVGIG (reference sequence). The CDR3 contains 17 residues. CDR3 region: CAWSVSGRGIGANVLTF. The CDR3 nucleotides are TGTGCCTGGAGTGTCTCTGGCAGGGGGATTGGGGCCAACGTCCTGACTTTC.

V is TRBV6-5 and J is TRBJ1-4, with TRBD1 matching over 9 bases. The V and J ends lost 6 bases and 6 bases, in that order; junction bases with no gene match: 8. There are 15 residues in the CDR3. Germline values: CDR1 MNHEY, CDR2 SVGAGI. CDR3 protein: CASRLGTGIDEKLFF. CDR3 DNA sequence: TGTGCCAGCAGACTCGGGACAGGGATAGATGAAAAACTGTTTTTT.

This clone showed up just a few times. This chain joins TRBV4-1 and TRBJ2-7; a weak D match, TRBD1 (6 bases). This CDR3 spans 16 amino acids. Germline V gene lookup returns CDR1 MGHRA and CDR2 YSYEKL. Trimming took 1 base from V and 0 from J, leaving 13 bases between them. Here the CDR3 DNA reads TGCGCCAGCAGCCAAGTGGCGACAGGCAACTCCTACGAGCAGTACTTC. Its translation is CASSQVATGNSYEQYF.

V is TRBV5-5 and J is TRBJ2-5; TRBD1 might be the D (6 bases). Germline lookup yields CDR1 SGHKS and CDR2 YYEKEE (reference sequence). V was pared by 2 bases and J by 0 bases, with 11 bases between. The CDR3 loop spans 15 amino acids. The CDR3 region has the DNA TGTGCCAGCAGCTTTTCCGGGACAAACCAAGAGACCCAGTACTTC. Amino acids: CASSFSGTNQETQYF.

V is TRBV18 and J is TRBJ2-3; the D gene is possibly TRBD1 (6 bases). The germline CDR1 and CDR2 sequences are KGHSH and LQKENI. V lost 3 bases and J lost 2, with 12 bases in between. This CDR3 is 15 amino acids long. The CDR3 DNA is TGTGCCAGCTCACCCAACAGGGTCCCCACAGATACGCAGTATTTT. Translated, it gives CASSPNRVPTDTQYF.

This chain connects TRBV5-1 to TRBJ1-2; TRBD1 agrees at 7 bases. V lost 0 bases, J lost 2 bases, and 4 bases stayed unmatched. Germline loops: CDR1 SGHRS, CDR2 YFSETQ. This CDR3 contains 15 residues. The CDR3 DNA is TGCGCCAGCAGCTTGGGAGGGGGCTTCAACTATGGCTACACCTTC. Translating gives CASSLGGGFNYGYTF.

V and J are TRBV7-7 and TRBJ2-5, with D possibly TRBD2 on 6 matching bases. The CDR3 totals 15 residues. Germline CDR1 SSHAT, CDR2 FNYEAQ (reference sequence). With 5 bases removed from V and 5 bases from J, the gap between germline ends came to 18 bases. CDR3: CASSPSTSLWETQYF. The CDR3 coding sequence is TGTGCCAGCAGCCCGAGCACTAGCTTGTGGGAGACCCAGTACTTC.

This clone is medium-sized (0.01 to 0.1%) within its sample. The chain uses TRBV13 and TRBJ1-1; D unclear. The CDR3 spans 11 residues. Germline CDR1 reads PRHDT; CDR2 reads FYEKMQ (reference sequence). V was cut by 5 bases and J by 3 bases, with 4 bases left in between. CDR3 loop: CASSQDTEAFF. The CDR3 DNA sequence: TGTGCCAGCAGCCAGGACACTGAAGCTTTCTTT.

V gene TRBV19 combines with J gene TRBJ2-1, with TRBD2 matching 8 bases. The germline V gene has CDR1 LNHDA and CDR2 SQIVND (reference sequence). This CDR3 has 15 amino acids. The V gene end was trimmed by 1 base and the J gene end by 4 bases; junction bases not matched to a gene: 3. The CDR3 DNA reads TGTGCCAGTAGTATAGGTGCGGGGGGTTACAATGAGCAGTTCTTC. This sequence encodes CASSIGAGGYNEQFF.

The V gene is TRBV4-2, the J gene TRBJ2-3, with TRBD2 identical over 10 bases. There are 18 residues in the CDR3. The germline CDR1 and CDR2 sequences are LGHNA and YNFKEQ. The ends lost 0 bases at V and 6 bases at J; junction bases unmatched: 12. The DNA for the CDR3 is TGTGCCAGCAGCCAAGACGGCCTAGCGGGGGCCCTCGGGGATACGCAGTATTTT. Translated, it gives CASSQDGLAGALGDTQYF.

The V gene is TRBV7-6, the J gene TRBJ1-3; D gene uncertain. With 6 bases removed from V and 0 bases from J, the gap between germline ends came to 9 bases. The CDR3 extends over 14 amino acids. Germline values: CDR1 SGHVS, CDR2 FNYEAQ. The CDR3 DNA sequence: TGTGCCAGCAGATCAGCGAACTCTGGAAACACCATATATTTT. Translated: CASRSANSGNTIYF.

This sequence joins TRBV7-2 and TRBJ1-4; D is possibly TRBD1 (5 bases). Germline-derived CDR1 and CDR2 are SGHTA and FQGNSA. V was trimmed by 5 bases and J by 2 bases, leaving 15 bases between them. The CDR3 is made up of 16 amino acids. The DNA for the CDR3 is TGTGCCAGCAGCCCGGGACTCCGGGCGACTAATGAAAAACTGTTTTTT. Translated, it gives CASSPGLRATNEKLFF.

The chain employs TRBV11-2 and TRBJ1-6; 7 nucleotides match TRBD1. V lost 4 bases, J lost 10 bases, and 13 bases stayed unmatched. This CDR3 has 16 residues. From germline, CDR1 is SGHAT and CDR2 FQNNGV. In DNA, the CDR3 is TGTGCCAGCAGCTCCCGTGGACAGGTGCTTGGGTCACCCCTCCACTTT. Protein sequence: CASSSRGQVLGSPLHF.